This T cell receptor (beta chain) was captured by sequencing in a study of OX40 agonist ivuxolimab in advanced cancers. Study-wide context: Ivuxolimab, which targeted the costimulatory receptor OX40 (CD134), was an agonistic, fully human IgG2 monoclonal antibody. Three dose-escalation patients achieved partial responses, one with hepatocellular carcinoma and two with cutaneous melanoma. Intravenous ivuxolimab was administered to patients every 2 weeks at six dose levels: 0.01, 0.1, 0.3, 1.5, 3 and 10 mg/kg. The monotherapy dose-escalation portion (N of about 50 patients) of the phase I ivuxolimab trial is reported in the paper. The point of sequencing TCRbeta in the periphery was to test whether ivuxolimab changed TCR sequence diversity and drove clonal T-cell expansion. Prior anti-PD-1, anti-PD-L1 or anti-CTLA-4 therapy was permitted, and 30% to 45% of dose-escalation patients had received checkpoint inhibitors. In the dose-escalation cohort, more than 75% of patients were male, and the mean age was about 55 years, with a range of about 23 to 90. Of the 52 patients in dose escalation, 19 had hepatocellular carcinoma, roughly 15 had melanoma, 9 had renal cell carcinoma and 9 had head and neck cancer.

For sequencing of the TCRbeta CDR3 region, genomic DNA was extracted from the sorted cells. TCRbeta CDR3 regions were sequenced using the immunoSEQ Assay. TCRdb provides this immuneACCESS table in a form limited to in-frame rearrangements. Some clones are lacking; in checked studies, under half of them reflect an unresolved V gene, and why the rest are absent is not known. The sample profile shows just under 65,000 clones; roughly 89% of them were found once. Together, the top ten hold less than 6% of the sample. Comments on this clone: The antigen it recognizes is unknown. Base qualities were left out, and no much larger clone turns up one base away.

The research as a whole found: Clonal expansion of both CD4+ and CD8+ blood T cells was observed from baseline to week 6 at doses 0.1 to 3.0 mg/kg. After ivuxolimab, more expanded clones were found on average in CD8+ T cells than in CD4+ T cells. Which antigens the clonally expanded peripheral T cells were specific for was not determined. In the 0.1-3.0 mg/kg groups, partial responders had among the lowest normalized peripheral clonal expansion, particularly in CD8+ T cells. Low levels of normalized T-cell clonal expansion were also seen in some patients who did not respond.

Patients with a history of autoimmune disease or receiving systemic immunosuppression were excluded from the trial. In every dose cohort, peripheral blood was drawn for TCR sequencing at baseline, cycle 4 day 1, and cycle 7 day 1. Samples were obtained from an open-label, multicenter, first-in-human phase I dose-escalation trial of ivuxolimab. The trial enrolled adults with locally advanced or metastatic head and neck squamous cell, hepatocellular, melanoma or renal cell carcinoma. Before TCR sequencing, CD4+ and CD8+ T cells were separately sorted from peripheral blood. The CDR3 has 17 amino acids, counting the end cysteine and phenylalanine. Left in the record is the CDR3 DNA by itself, 51 bases read in frame from the first base. Relative to germline, V is missing 2 bases and J is missing 0 bases, with 6 bases of the junction outside any gene match. CDR1 and CDR2, per the germline V gene, are LGHNA and YNFKEQ.

Sequencing was performed on CD4+ or CD8+ T cells sorted from blood, taken in a trial of the OX40 agonist ivuxolimab. This sequence was found in an adult with an advanced solid tumor such as melanoma, head and neck, liver or kidney cancer. Recombination connected TRBV4-2 to TRBJ2-2; a stretch of 7 junction bases matches TRBD1. The CDR3 is CASSQFRGGANTGELFF. The nucleotide sequence reads as follows: TGTGCCAGCAGCCAATTTAGAGGGGGCGCGAACACCGGGGAGCTGTTTTTT.